Included here is one TCR beta chain sequence, with context. As originally analysed: By means of reference gene primer amplification, nucleated cell counts were estimated. The protocol was immunoSEQ multiplex PCR, while the TCRdb copy is restricted to in-frame clones and leaves out a portion. The V and J calls and clone size were taken over from that table, and D and trimming were inferred from the DNA. The sample includes tens of thousands of clones, approximately 80% of them seen just once. The J segment lost 5 bases and the V segment lost 5 bases, leaving 5 bases of the junction unmatched. The CDR3 has 15 amino acids. CDR1 and CDR2 (germline): LNHDA, SQIVND (reference sequence). These data belong to a study of blood T cell repertoires in COVID-19. At the level of the study: Samples of COVID-19 (acute and convalescent) were obtained from the United States, Italy and Spain. The analysed material was cDNA or gDNA that came from T cells, B-cell-depleted T cells, or PBMCs.

This TCR derives from a woman aged 55-69 years with acute or convalescent COVID-19. This sequence joins TRBV19 and TRBJ1-6, with 8 bases lining up with TRBD1. Specimen: peripheral blood. The CDR3 spells CASSDRGTDNSPLHF. The DNA for the CDR3 is TGTGCCAGTAGTGACAGGGGTACGGATAATTCACCCCTCCACTTT.